Here is one T cell receptor (beta chain) with its context. The data belong to a study of neurological immune-mediated disorders. The germline V and J ends were trimmed by 0 bases and 0 bases, with 13 bases remaining between them. CDR1 and CDR2 (germline): SGHDT, YYEEEE. This CDR3 is 17 amino acids long. 5'RACE employing 10-nucleotide random UMIs yielded the cDNA. TCRdb reanalysed the 5' RACE reads using MiXCR and keeps one entry per CDR3 protein. Here the sample spans roughly 88,000 distinct CDR3 sequences, roughly 3.5% being singletons. This chain uses TRBV5-6 with TRBJ2-1; no firm D call. Sequenced input: PBMCs. This TCR derives from a woman aged 45-65 years with multiple sclerosis. CDR3 sequence reads: CASSLAGSRSSYNEQFF. CDR3 DNA: TGTGCCAGCAGCTTGGCCGGCAGCCGAAGCTCCTACAATGAGCAGTTCTTC.